A selection of T cell receptor beta chains follows, all from one sample in a study of identical twins. TCRdb processed the 5' RACE reads anew with MiXCR; each CDR3 protein has one entry. The data show roughly 570,000 distinct CDR3 sequences, approximately 10% seen once. The same data also went into a second study, on yellow fever vaccine responses in identical twins.

Material: PBMCs. All receptors come from a woman aged 18-29 years in good health. The conserved cysteine and the conserved F or W are not part of the CDR3 here.

v_call	j_call	cdr3_aa
TRBV20-1	TRBJ2-7	SARKGISYEQY
TRBV15	TRBJ1-5	ATSLADNQPQH
TRBV6-2/TRBV6-3	TRBJ2-1	ASTANNEQF
TRBV25-1	TRBJ2-3	ASTMTGVTDTQY
TRBV7-9	TRBJ2-2	ASSPRGRTLNTGELF
TRBV20-1	TRBJ2-3	SATYIDTQY
TRBV5-1	TRBJ1-2	ASSLITTGANYGYT
TRBV27	TRBJ2-7	ASSSAGTGGHEQY
TRBV29-1	TRBJ2-3	SVQGPFTDTQY
TRBV28	TRBJ2-1	ASNLSGSGNEQF
TRBV29-1	TRBJ2-7	SVPGLDTYEQY
TRBV11-2	TRBJ2-6	ASSVGSGANVLT
TRBV28	TRBJ2-2	ATSTAGELF
TRBV14	TRBJ2-2	ASSQGLPGTGELF
TRBV12-3/TRBV12-4	TRBJ1-6	ASSWRQGGSPLH
TRBV28	TRBJ2-3	ASSKLAGIIDTQY
TRBV6-2/TRBV6-3	TRBJ2-5	ASSYSRLAGAAMETQY
TRBV29-1	TRBJ2-2	SVERWGTGELF
TRBV7-9	TRBJ2-7	ASIGTGSPFYEQY
TRBV7-9	TRBJ1-4	ASSRGQDGEKLF
TRBV15	TRBJ2-5	ATSQFYQETQY
TRBV11-2	TRBJ2-1	ASSQTRASNEQF
TRBV10-3	TRBJ1-1	AIKNAVGNTEAF
TRBV15	TRBJ2-5	ATSRGVQETQY
TRBV5-1	TRBJ2-5	ACSKDGKGGPQETQY
TRBV12-3/TRBV12-4	TRBJ2-2	ASSLEQGLAGGHGTGELF
TRBV7-2	TRBJ2-7	ASSAPPQQY
TRBV6-2/TRBV6-3	TRBJ2-1	ASRPNRGHRNEQF
TRBV20-1	TRBJ1-2	SARDLSVGEGYT
TRBV25-1	TRBJ2-2	ASRPTANTGELF
TRBV7-9	TRBJ2-1	ASSLAVEHF
TRBV28	TRBJ2-1	ASSPSGAGGAYNEQF
TRBV29-1	TRBJ2-7	SVEGGGSAEQY
TRBV3-1	TRBJ2-7	ASSQGVGGQGYYEQY
TRBV6-5	TRBJ2-2	ASSYQGLAKSNTGELF
TRBV7-2	TRBJ2-6	ASSLADRGLAGANVLT
TRBV6-1	TRBJ1-6	ASSELTTQGSPLH